This T cell receptor beta chain stems from a study of shared clonotypes between healthy human individuals (dated by TCRdb to the early 2020s). With regard to the full study: A couple of women and three men aged 18 to 49 years were included in the cohort. The study deeply sequenced blood TCR repertoires of five healthy adults to estimate repertoire size and the extent of clonotype sharing between individuals. Between about 0.8 and 9 billion PBMCs per donor were obtained by leukapheresis. Libraries were prepared and TCR repertoires were sequenced by different laboratories using diverse techniques, in order to increase sequencing depth and limit assay-specific biases. Per donor, three plates each were used for CD4 naive and CD4 memory, two for CD8 naive, and one for CD8 memory. The paper as a whole reports these results and caveats: Because the study included only a small number of donors, the genetic and exposure-history diversity represented was limited. Only blood was sampled, and tissue TCR repertoires likely differ from those in blood. Even with the large sequencing depth, rarefaction of the sorted-subset datasets indicated that sequencing was incomplete. Estimated clonotype richness was generally larger for naive than for memory subsets. Roughly 5% of naive CD4, around 3.6% of naive CD8, about 2.1% of memory CD4, and 0.35% to 0.5% of memory CD8 clonotypes were shared across four donors. Pairwise subsampling indicated that sequencing depth was expected to affect the degree of clonotype sharing among donors. Compared with non-shared clonotypes, the clonotypes found in all four sorted-subset donors had higher generation probabilities.

Healthy HIV-negative adults with no recently reported acute infections or vaccinations were included as donors. All donors were Caucasian adults living in Nashville, Tennessee, USA. CD4+ T cells were enriched by magnetic negative selection, after which naive cells were positively selected on CD45RA and the negative fraction was taken as the memory subset. Blood was obtained by leukapheresis, after which PBMCs were separated by Ficoll-Histopaque density gradient centrifugation and cryopreserved in liquid nitrogen vapor phase. Analytical flow cytometry was used to check the purity and quantity of every magnetically sorted T cell population. Genomic DNA was isolated from each sorted fraction and quantified by UV absorbance on a Nanodrop 2000c. Remarks on this clone: Its antigen is not yet known. Per-base quality was not reported, and no clone a single base away is much larger than it.

The CDR3 holds 12 amino acids from the cysteine to the phenylalanine. Solely the CDR3 DNA is kept, with 36 bases framed from the first base. The germline ends are 9 bases apart after V is trimmed by 7 bases and J by 0 bases. From the germline V gene (reference sequence), CDR1 is GTSNPN and CDR2 is SVGIG. Using the deep immunoSEQ assay, TCR CDR3 regions were amplified from genomic DNA by multiplex PCR. Extracted genomic DNA from each cell subset was distributed evenly across all wells of several immunoSEQ 96-well plates, and each plate was treated as a replicate. For sorted subsets, roughly 200 ng genomic DNA, equal to some 28,000 T cell genomes, was loaded into each replicate PCR. Purified libraries were measured with a Qubit 3.0 fluorometer, size-checked on a Bioanalyzer 2100, and measured again with the KAPA Library Quantification kit. A separate single-read 150-cycle Illumina NextSeq 550 flow cell was used to sequence each immunoSEQ 96-well plate. In the authors' own workflow: Because the immunoSEQ output included only junctional sequences and no quality scores, the filtering could not be the same as the filtering used for full-length reads. Sequences were annotated with PyIR, a Python wrapper for IgBLAST v1.9, using IMGT germline references to assign V/J genes and CDR3. Reads were removed for weak V/J assignments (E-value above 1e-6), missing CDR3, stop codons, out-of-frame junctions, or ambiguous translated residues. V3J clonotypes were defined by identical inferred V gene, J gene, and CDR3 amino acid sequence. Percentage overlap between repertoires was computed as shared unique clonotypes divided by the size of the smaller repertoire. Repertoire richness was assessed with RTK rarefaction, the Chao1 estimator, and Recon v2.1 estimates of unobserved clonotypes. OLGA was used to compute generation probabilities for all TCRbeta clonotypes that the gDNA method yielded from a handful of donors. Here the immuneACCESS table is served through TCRdb, limited to in-frame sequences with V and J called. Missing clones are a known gap in these copies; in checked studies unresolved V genes cover under half, and the rest lacks a known reason. Clone size and the V and J calls come from that table; the DNA yielded D and trimming. The sample table holds roughly 2 million clones, of which around 95% were seen once. The ten largest make up roughly 0.13% of the sample.

The chain links TRBV30 with TRBJ1-1, with the D gene too uncertain to name. Material: naive CD4+ T cells sorted from blood. The meaning of the sample's cell subset or site label: CD45RA+ positively selected. The origin of this receptor is a man aged 18 to 30 in good health. The CDR3: CALSQMNTEAFF. Read as DNA, the sequence is TGTGCCTTATCGCAGATGAACACTGAAGCTTTCTTT.